Below are 5 T cell receptor beta chains sequenced from a single sample in a study of blood T cell repertoires in COVID-19. Measured with immunoSEQ multiplex PCR; TCRdb has only the in-frame clones, and not every one. Here the sample spans 120,000 or so clones, around four fifths being singletons. Input material: peripheral blood. Receptors were obtained from an elderly man with active or convalescent COVID-19.

The chain has TRBV6-4 and TRBJ2-7; 7 positions agree with TRBD2. After removal of 6 bases from V and 0 bases from J, the junction contained 5 bases not matched to a gene. The V gene's germline CDR1 is MRHNA and CDR2 SNTAGT. This CDR3 spans 14 amino acids. CDR3 region: CASSPTSVSYEQYF. CDR3 DNA sequence: TGTGCCAGCAGCCCAACTAGCGTCTCCTACGAGCAGTACTTC.

This chain joins TRBV27 and TRBJ2-5; TRBD1 aligns across 11 bases. J was trimmed by 4 bases and V by 7 bases; bases with no gene match: 11. The CDR3 consists of 16 residues. Germline assignment: CDR1 MNHEY and CDR2 SMNVEV (reference sequence). CDR3 amino acids: CASKTWDRGKGETQYF. The CDR3 region has the DNA TGTGCCAGCAAAACCTGGGACAGGGGGAAAGGAGAGACCCAGTACTTC.

The chain employs TRBV5-1 and TRBJ1-5; the D gene is possibly TRBD1 (6 bases). There are 15 residues in the CDR3. CDR1 and CDR2 (germline): SGHRS, YFSETQ. Trimming removed 4 bases from V and 9 bases from J, with 20 bases in between. CDR3 amino acids: CASSPDPGQFRPQHF. The CDR3 DNA sequence: TGCGCCAGCAGCCCGGATCCGGGACAATTCCGGCCCCAGCATTTT.

This clone was detected many times. The genes are TRBV7-9 and TRBJ1-4; unclear D gene. The CDR3 consists of 15 residues. Trimming removed 0 bases from V and 8 bases from J, with 13 bases in between. Per the germline V gene, CDR1 is SEHNR and CDR2 is FQNEAQ (reference sequence). The CDR3 sequence: CASSLASGLSEKLFF. CDR3 in DNA: TGTGCCAGCAGCTTAGCCAGCGGGTTGAGCGAAAAACTGTTTTTT.

This sequence joins TRBV7-2 and TRBJ2-7; D ambiguous. V gave up 4 bases and J gave up 7 bases, with 14 bases separating them. The germline CDR1 and CDR2 sequences are SGHTA and FQGNSA. This CDR3 region has 13 residues. Written as DNA, the CDR3 is TGTGCCAGCAGCTCAGGTTATCGGCAGGAGCAGTACTTC. This gives the protein CASSSGYRQEQYF.